The present T cell receptor (beta chain) was sequenced within a study of OX40 agonist ivuxolimab in advanced cancers. The wider study: Ivuxolimab, which patients received intravenously every 2 weeks, was dosed at 0.01 to 10 mg/kg. The group had a mean age of around 60 years, ranged from roughly 23 to 79, and was around 86% male.

This CDR3 contains 13 residues. The V end was cut by 1 base, the J end by 5 bases, with 5 bases between. Germline values: CDR1 SGHNT, CDR2 YENEEA. Some clones are missing from TCRdb's copy, which holds only in-frame ones; the method was immunoSEQ multiplex PCR. The profile shows tens of thousands of clones, roughly 73% of them singletons. Comment on this clone: Its target is unknown.

Overall study results and limits: In CD8+ T cells, expanded clones were on average more numerous than in CD4+.

Here the sequenced sample was CD4+ or CD8+ T cells sorted from blood, taken in a trial of the OX40 agonist ivuxolimab. This clonotype originated in an adult with an advanced solid tumor such as melanoma, head and neck, liver or kidney cancer. This chain links TRBV11-3 with TRBJ2-2; no clear D gene. The CDR3 DNA reads TGTGCCAGCAGCTTAGCAGGAACCGGGGAGCTGTTTTTT. Protein sequence: CASSLAGTGELFF.